The entry below describes one T cell receptor (beta chain). This CDR3 is also generated by other DNA sequences in the sample. These data come from a study of blood T cell repertoires in COVID-19. Turning to the study itself: T cells, B-cell-depleted T cells, or PBMCs provided the cDNA or gDNA that served as material.

The CDR3 loop spans 15 amino acids. Trimming shortened V by 2 bases and J by 0 bases, and 8 bases separated the two germline ends. Per germline, CDR1 LNHDA and CDR2 SQIVND (reference sequence). In the original processing: Estimates of nucleated cell counts were drawn from the amplification of reference gene primers. Method: immunoSEQ multiplex PCR; TCRdb's copy keeps in-frame clones and lacks some. That table is the source of V, J and clone size, and D and trimming were worked out from the DNA. The sample contains 100,000 to 150,000 clones, over 80% of which appear only once. Source material: peripheral blood. The chain is built from TRBV19 and TRBJ1-5; D call uncertain. The clonotype originates from a man in his fifties or sixties with acute or convalescent COVID-19. CDR3 sequence reads: CASSIFRNSNQPQHF. DNA of the CDR3: TGTGCCAGTAGTATATTCAGAAATAGCAATCAGCCCCAGCATTTT.